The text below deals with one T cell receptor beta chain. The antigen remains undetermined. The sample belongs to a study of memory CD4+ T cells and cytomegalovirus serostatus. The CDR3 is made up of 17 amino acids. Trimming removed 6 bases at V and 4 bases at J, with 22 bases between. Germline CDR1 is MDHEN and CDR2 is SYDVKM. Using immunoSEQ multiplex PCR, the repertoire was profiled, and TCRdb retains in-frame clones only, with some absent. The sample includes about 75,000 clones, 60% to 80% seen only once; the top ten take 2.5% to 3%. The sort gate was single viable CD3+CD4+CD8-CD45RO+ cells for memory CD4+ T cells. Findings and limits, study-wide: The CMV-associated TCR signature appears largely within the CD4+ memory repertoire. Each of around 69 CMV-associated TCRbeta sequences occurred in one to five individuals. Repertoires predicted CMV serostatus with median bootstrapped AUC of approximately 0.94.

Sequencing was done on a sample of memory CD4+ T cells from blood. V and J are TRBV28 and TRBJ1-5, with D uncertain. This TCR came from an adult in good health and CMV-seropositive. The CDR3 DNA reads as TGTGCCAGCAGATTACGGATCAAGTTTCGGGGTAATCAGCCCCAGCATTTT. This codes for CASRLRIKFRGNQPQHF. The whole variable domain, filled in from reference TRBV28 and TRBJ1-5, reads DVKVTQSSRYLVKRTGEKVFLECVQDMDHENMFWYRQDPGLGLRLIYFSYDVKMKEKGDIPEGYSVSREKKERFSLILESASTNQTSMYLCASRLRIKFRGNQPQHFGDGTRLSIL.